The 28 T cell receptor beta chains in this list originate from one sample, sequenced in a study of T cell changes during pregnancy in multiple sclerosis (dated by TCRdb to the late 2010s). Libraries were built with the immunoSEQ multiplex PCR assay. TCRdb holds this immuneACCESS table with in-frame rearrangements only. Some clones are missing; in checked studies, unresolved V genes explain under half, and the rest has no known cause. This sample gives 50,000 to 65,000 clones in total; 93% of them show up just once. Of the sample, approximately 3.4% falls within the top ten clones. The sample here was CD8+ T cells from peripheral blood mononuclear cells, taken in the second trimester of pregnancy. Receptor source: a female donor with multiple sclerosis, enrolled in a pregnancy study.

V gene TRBV21-1 combines with J gene TRBJ2-7; the table's D call, TRBD2, was not checked against the DNA. TRBV21-1 constitutes a pseudogene. The CDR3 sequence is 19 residues long. The CDR3 DNA sequence: TGTGCCAGCAGCAAAGAGTTTAGACTAGCGGGAGGACTGCGCTACGAGCAGTACTTC. Translation: CASSKEFRLAGGLRYEQYF.

The genes are TRBV7-9 and TRBJ2-7, with TRBD2 matching 7 bases. Germline assignment: CDR1 SEHNR and CDR2 FQNEAQ (reference sequence). V shed 5 bases, J shed 2 bases, and the junction held 6 bases outside the gene matches. There are 14 residues in the CDR3. In DNA, the CDR3 is TGTGCCAGCAGCCGAACGGGACTAACCTACGAGCAGTACTTC. Translation: CASSRTGLTYEQYF.

The chain recombines TRBV6-1 with TRBJ2-3, with 14 bases lining up with TRBD2. Germline assignment: CDR1 MNHNS and CDR2 SASEGT. The V segment lost 1 base and the J segment 2 bases; nucleotides outside the gene matches: 5. This CDR3 region has 18 residues. The CDR3 region has the DNA TGTGCCAGCAGTGAAGGACTAGCGGGAGGGCCGGTCACAGATACGCAGTATTTT. Protein: CASSEGLAGGPVTDTQYF.

The chain recombines TRBV30 with TRBJ1-1, with no clear D. The length of the CDR3 is 15 residues. CDR1 and CDR2 (germline): GTSNPN, SVGIG (reference sequence). Trimming took 4 bases from V and 1 from J, leaving 16 bases between them. CDR3: CAWNSGEGKNTEAFF. The CDR3 DNA sequence: TGTGCCTGGAACTCCGGGGAAGGGAAGAACACTGAAGCTTTCTTT.

The chain has TRBV27 and TRBJ2-7; weak D call: TRBD1 (6 bases). Trimming removed 5 bases from V and 3 bases from J, with 23 bases in between. The CDR3 consists of 17 residues. Germline-derived CDR1 and CDR2 are MNHEY and SMNVEV (reference sequence). The DNA for the CDR3 is TGTGCCAGCAGTCACGGACAGCCGGAACGTCTGTTCTACGAGCAGTACTTC. Amino acids: CASSHGQPERLFYEQYF.

DNA for the CDR3: TGTGCCAGTAGGCTAAGCGGGAGGGGGAATGAGCAGTTCTTC. This codes for CASRLSGRGNEQFF. The chain employs TRBV19 and TRBJ2-1, with 10 bases that match TRBD2. The CDR3 is 14 amino acids. Germline CDR1 is LNHDA and CDR2 is SQIVND (reference sequence). J gave up 7 bases and V 6 bases, and 6 bases lay outside the gene matches.

The chain carries TRBV19 and TRBJ1-2; D gene ambiguous. V was pared by 4 bases and J by 8 bases, with 23 bases between. Germline values: CDR1 LNHDA, CDR2 SQIVND (reference sequence). This CDR3 has 16 residues. As DNA, the CDR3 is TGTGCCAGTAGTACACACCTCGGAGGGTTGCAGGAAGGCTACACCTTC. This translates into CASSTHLGGLQEGYTF.

The chain uses TRBV7-9 and TRBJ2-1, with 11 bases identical to TRBD2. The CDR3 loop spans 16 amino acids. V dropped 6 bases and J dropped 0; count of bases not matched to a gene: 4. Germline V lookup: CDR1 SEHNR, CDR2 FQNEAQ (reference sequence). CDR3 DNA sequence: TGTGCCAGCAGTAGTAGCGGGAGGGCCTCCTACAATGAGCAGTTCTTC. This translates into CASSSSGRASYNEQFF.

This clone has just one count. The chain links TRBV11-3 to TRBJ2-5, with a possible D match to TRBD2 (5 bases). Deletions cut 1 base from V and 5 bases from J, with 8 bases between. Looked up from germline, CDR1 is SGHNT and CDR2 is YENEEA. This CDR3 comprises 13 residues. The DNA for the CDR3 is TGTGCCAGCAGCTTAGCTGGAGGTGAGACCCAGTACTTC. This sequence encodes CASSLAGGETQYF. The variable domain in full, completed from reference TRBV11-3 and TRBJ2-5, reads EAGVVQSPRYKIIEKKQPVAFWCNPISGHNTLYWYLQNLGQGPELLIRYENEEAVDDSQLPKDRFSAERLKGVDSTLKIQPAELGDSAVYLCASSLAGGETQYFGPGTRLLVL.

V usage is TRBV27 and J usage is TRBJ2-7; 7 nucleotides agree with TRBD2. The CDR3 loop spans 15 amino acids. CDR1 MNHEY and CDR2 SMNVEV come from the germline V gene (reference sequence). V trimming: 4 bases; J trimming: 1 base; junction bases outside the gene matches: 7. CDR3 amino acids: CASSWISGVSYEQYF. Written as DNA, the CDR3 is TGTGCCAGCAGTTGGATCAGCGGGGTTTCCTACGAGCAGTACTTC.

The chain is built from TRBV19 and TRBJ2-7; TRBD1 is a possible D gene (5 bases). Per the germline V gene, CDR1 is LNHDA and CDR2 is SQIVND (reference sequence). The V gene lost 6 bases and the J gene lost 0 bases, with 15 bases spanning the gap. The CDR3 is 15 residues long. CDR3 DNA: TGTGCCAGTAGCTGGGGCGGTGATTACTCCTACGAGCAGTACTTC. Translated, it gives CASSWGGDYSYEQYF.

The rearrangement uses TRBV25-1 and TRBJ2-2, with D unclear. V shed 5 bases and J shed 4 bases, with 5 bases lying between them. CDR1 and CDR2 from the germline V gene are MGHDK and SYGVNS. This CDR3 has 12 amino acids. The CDR3 coding sequence is TGTGCCAGCAGTCCGGGCACCGGGGAGCTGTTTTTT. Translation gives CASSPGTGELFF.

The chain uses TRBV6-5 and TRBJ2-7, with D tentatively TRBD2 (6 bases). V was pared by 5 bases and J by 0 bases, with 11 bases between. Germline V gives CDR1 MNHEY, CDR2 SVGAGI. The CDR3 has 14 amino acids. CDR3 nucleotides: TGTGCCAGCAGTATCGGGGGTGGCTCCTACGAGCAGTACTTC. Translation gives CASSIGGGSYEQYF.

This sequence joins TRBV6-1 and TRBJ1-3; D perhaps matches TRBD1 (5 bases). CDR1 MNHNS and CDR2 SASEGT come from the germline V gene. The V end lost 0 bases, the J end lost 0 bases, and 12 bases lay between the germline ends. The CDR3 consists of 17 residues. The DNA of the CDR3 is TGTGCCAGCAGTGAAGCCGTCAGGGCCTACTCTGGAAACACCATATATTTT. Its protein product is CASSEAVRAYSGNTIYF.

This clone is medium-sized. The chain recombines TRBV5-1 with TRBJ1-1, with TRBD1 matching over 7 bases. The CDR3 has 13 residues. CDR1 SGHRS and CDR2 YFSETQ come from the germline V gene. V dropped 2 bases and J dropped 5; count of bases not matched to a gene: 3. This CDR3 reads CASSFGRGTEAFF. CDR3 coding DNA: TGCGCCAGCAGCTTTGGCAGGGGGACTGAAGCTTTCTTT.

J is TRBJ2-1 and V is TRBV6-5, with 8 bases identical to TRBD2. V dropped 5 bases and J dropped 7; count of bases not matched to a gene: 7. Germline CDR1 MNHEY, CDR2 SVGAGI. The CDR3 has 14 amino acids. The CDR3 DNA sequence: TGTGCCAGCAGTCACCCGGGGGGGACAAATGAGCAGTTCTTC. It encodes CASSHPGGTNEQFF.

This clone was seen a few times. The chain recombines TRBV19 with TRBJ1-5; 7 nucleotides match TRBD1. The V segment lost 1 base and the J segment 3 bases; nucleotides outside the gene matches: 3. Germline values: CDR1 LNHDA, CDR2 SQIVND (reference sequence). The CDR3 is made up of 15 amino acids. The CDR3 DNA follows: TGTGCCAGTAGTATAGGACAGGGCCCCAATCAGCCCCAGCATTTT. This encodes CASSIGQGPNQPQHF.

A single count supports this clone. This chain connects TRBV27 to TRBJ2-7; TRBD1 aligns across 7 bases. The CDR3 covers 14 residues. The V segment lost 6 bases and the J segment 0 bases; nucleotides outside the gene matches: 5. CDR1 is MNHEY and CDR2 is SMNVEV in the germline V gene (reference sequence). The CDR3 reads CASSPGTASYEQYF. CDR3 coding DNA: TGTGCCAGCAGCCCCGGGACAGCCTCCTACGAGCAGTACTTC.

The chain couples TRBV7-5 to TRBJ2-1; the table's D call, TRBD2, was not checked against the DNA. TRBV7-5 constitutes a pseudogene. This CDR3 region has 16 residues. CDR3 nucleotides: TGTGTCAGAAGTCGTGGATTAGCGGGATCGAACAATGAGCAGTTCTTC. This gives the protein CVRSRGLAGSNNEQFF.

The chain carries TRBV19 and TRBJ2-4; TRBD1 aligns across 9 bases. V shed 7 bases and J 8 bases; nucleotides not matched to a gene: 12. Germline CDR1 and CDR2: LNHDA and SQIVND (reference sequence). CDR3 length: 15 residues. Here the CDR3 reads CASTTRQGVLDIQYF. In DNA form, the CDR3 reads TGTGCCAGTACCACACGACAGGGGGTATTAGACATTCAGTACTTC.

V and J are TRBV19 and TRBJ1-2; TRBD1 agrees at 8 bases. Per germline, CDR1 LNHDA and CDR2 SQIVND (reference sequence). This CDR3 is 13 amino acids long. V trimming: 5 bases; J trimming: 5 bases; junction bases outside the gene matches: 4. CDR3 protein: CASSPGGLYGYTF. DNA for the CDR3: TGTGCCAGTAGTCCAGGGGGCTTATATGGCTACACCTTC.

This clone was seen just once. The CDR3 region has the DNA TGTGCCAGCAGCCAAAGGGAGGGGGGACTTGGAAACACCATATATTTT. Encoded protein: CASSQREGGLGNTIYF. This chain joins TRBV4-2 and TRBJ1-3, with TRBD1 as a possible D gene (6 bases). The CDR3 loop spans 16 amino acids. The germline V gene has CDR1 LGHNA and CDR2 YNFKEQ. The germline V and J ends were trimmed by 2 bases and 3 bases, with 14 bases remaining between them.

The chain uses TRBV27 and TRBJ2-1, with TRBD1 matching over 8 bases. CDR3 length equals 17 residues. Germline V gives CDR1 MNHEY, CDR2 SMNVEV (reference sequence). Trimming at V came to 6 bases and at J to 3 bases, leaving 13 bases not matched to a gene. The CDR3: CASRSGGPMTNYNEQFF. The CDR3 nucleotides read TGTGCCAGCAGGTCAGGGGGCCCTATGACTAACTACAATGAGCAGTTCTTC.

The chain carries TRBV28 and TRBJ1-3, with 8 nucleotides matching TRBD1. With V trimmed by 6 bases and J by 0 bases, 10 bases remained unmatched. The CDR3 runs 17 residues. The germline V gene has CDR1 MDHEN and CDR2 SYDVKM. The DNA for the CDR3 is TGTGCCAGCAGCCCACCGGGACAGGTCTTCTCTGGAAACACCATATATTTT. As protein: CASSPPGQVFSGNTIYF.

This clone showed up just once. The chain has TRBV5-1 and TRBJ2-3; 8 nucleotides line up with TRBD1. Trimming removed 3 bases from V and 0 bases from J; junction bases left unmatched: 12. The germline CDR1 and CDR2 sequences are SGHRS and YFSETQ. There are 18 residues in the CDR3. Here the CDR3 DNA reads TGCGCCAGCAGCTGGAAACCGGGACAGGCAACTAGCACAGATACGCAGTATTTT. It codes for CASSWKPGQATSTDTQYF.

V usage is TRBV30 and J usage is TRBJ2-1; D may be TRBD2 (5 bases). Germline values: CDR1 GTSNPN, CDR2 SVGIG (reference sequence). V was pared by 5 bases and J by 9 bases, with 8 bases between. The CDR3 loop spans 10 amino acids. CDR3 DNA sequence: TGTGCCTGGGCGAGCGGTGAGCAGTTCTTC. Translated: CAWASGEQFF.

This chain joins TRBV11-1 and TRBJ2-3; D might be TRBD1 (5 bases). Trimming took 2 bases from V and 11 from J, leaving 17 bases between them. This CDR3 is 14 amino acids long. Germline CDR1 reads SGHAT; CDR2 reads FQDESV (reference sequence). The CDR3, as DNA: TGTGCCAGCAGCTTATCGCGGTCAGGGCAAGAGCAGTATTTT. Translating gives CASSLSRSGQEQYF.

The chain couples TRBV4-1 to TRBJ2-5, with a tentative D call TRBD1 (6 bases). In germline, CDR1 is MGHRA, CDR2 YSYEKL. V lost 4 bases and J lost 7, with 22 bases in between. CDR3 size: 16 residues. The CDR3 spells CASSRLQGSLDGTQYF. DNA for the CDR3: TGCGCCAGCAGCCGCCTCCAGGGGTCGCTGGACGGGACCCAGTACTTC.